The 23 T cell receptor beta chains below all came from one sample that was sequenced in a study of T cells after yellow fever vaccination. TCRdb used MiXCR to reprocess the 5' RACE reads, holding one entry per CDR3 protein. The top ten hold roughly 13% of the sample, which has roughly 500,000 distinct CDR3 sequences, 15% to 20% seen once. The sequencing used PBMCs, collected 15 days after the yellow fever booster vaccination. The receptors come from a young man who received the YFV17D yellow fever vaccine.

V is TRBV7-8 and J is TRBJ1-4, with 8 bases that match TRBD1. CDR3 length: 14 amino acids. After removal of 4 bases from V and 8 bases from J, the junction contained 6 bases not matched to a gene. Germline assignment: CDR1 SGHVS and CDR2 FQNEAQ. This CDR3 is CASSSDRVREKLFF. Written as DNA, the CDR3 is TGTGCCAGCAGCTCGGACAGGGTCCGGGAAAAACTGTTTTTT.

J is TRBJ2-7 and V is TRBV11-2; D gene unclear. This CDR3 comprises 13 residues. Deletions cut 8 bases from V and 6 bases from J, with 17 bases between. Germline lookup yields CDR1 SGHAT and CDR2 FQNNGV. CDR3: CASAPFNSAEQYF. For the CDR3, the DNA is TGTGCCAGCGCCCCCTTTAACTCCGCCGAGCAGTACTTC.

The rearrangement links TRBV27 to TRBJ1-1; possibly TRBD1 for D (5 bases). Between the trimmed V and J ends, which lost 8 bases and 0 bases, there was a span of 10 bases. Germline V gene lookup returns CDR1 MNHEY and CDR2 SMNVEV (reference sequence). The CDR3 consists of 13 residues. The CDR3 sequence: CASYPQVNTEAFF. CDR3 bases: TGTGCCAGCTATCCACAGGTGAACACTGAAGCTTTCTTT.

V is TRBV14 and J is TRBJ2-3; no firm D call. The CDR3 length is 15 residues. Germline CDR1 and CDR2: SGHDN and FVKESK. Trimming removed 1 base from V and 6 bases from J, with 14 bases in between. CDR3 residues: CASSQGYAPSDTQYF. The CDR3 coding sequence is TGTGCCAGCAGCCAAGGGTATGCTCCCAGCGATACGCAGTATTTT.

The chain couples TRBV7-7 to TRBJ2-3; D is unclear. There are 15 residues in the CDR3. V shed 1 base and J shed 3 bases, with 11 bases lying between them. Germline loops: CDR1 SSHAT, CDR2 FNYEAQ (reference sequence). The CDR3: CASSLEGLATDTQYF. In DNA form, the CDR3 reads TGTGCCAGCAGCTTAGAGGGTTTAGCTACAGATACGCAGTATTTT.

V is TRBV29-1 and J is TRBJ2-3; 12 bases align to TRBD2. Unmatched junction bases numbered 3, after V lost 3 bases and J lost 2 bases. The CDR3 is 15 residues long. The V gene's germline CDR1 is SQVTM and CDR2 ANQGSEA. The CDR3 sequence is CSVEGTSGFTDTQYF. The CDR3 DNA reads as TGCAGCGTTGAGGGGACTAGCGGGTTCACAGATACGCAGTATTTT.

The chain combines TRBV24-1 with TRBJ2-5; maybe TRBD2 (6 bases). CDR1 is KGHDR, CDR2 SFDVKD, per germline. Trimming pared 11 bases from V and 5 bases from J, leaving 20 bases between. The CDR3 is made up of 14 amino acids. Written as DNA, the CDR3 is TGTGCCAGCTCCCGCGGCGGGACGGGGGAGACCCAGTACTTC. Residues: CASSRGGTGETQYF.

The gene calls are TRBV12-3 or TRBV12-4 and TRBJ2-3; D is unclear. The CDR3 has 15 residues. V was trimmed by 1 base and J by 1 base, leaving 9 bases between them. CDR3 region: CASSLDSSGTDTQYF. The CDR3 DNA follows: TGTGCCAGCAGTTTAGACAGCAGTGGCACAGATACGCAGTATTTT.

This clonotype was counted a few times. V is TRBV7-3 and J is TRBJ2-1, with D tentatively TRBD2 (5 bases). The CDR3 spans 14 residues. Germline values: CDR1 SGHTA, CDR2 FQGTGA. V lost 1 base and J 10 bases, leaving 14 bases between the germline ends. CDR3 sequence (DNA): TGTGCCAGCAGCTTAAGCGGGCAGCGGTGGGAGCAGTTCTTC. Protein: CASSLSGQRWEQFF.

Concerning this clonotype: Germline is not matched at one junction end, which may reflect a read error. Here the CDR3 reads CASSQGDIRTDTQYF. CDR3 DNA sequence: TGTGCCAGCAGCCAAGGGGACATCAGGACAGATACACAGTATTTT. The chain couples TRBV12-3 or TRBV12-4 to TRBJ2-3; D perhaps matches TRBD1 (6 bases). This CDR3 contains 15 residues.

This clonotype was counted between two and nine times. The V gene is TRBV29-1, the J gene TRBJ1-1, with TRBD1 matching 7 bases. The CDR3 covers 13 residues. The V segment lost 7 bases and the J segment 0 bases; nucleotides outside the gene matches: 5. The germline V gene has CDR1 SQVTM and CDR2 ANQGSEA. The CDR3 coding sequence is TGCAGCGCGGCAGGGGGTATGAACACTGAAGCTTTCTTT. This translates into CSAAGGMNTEAFF. The whole variable domain, filled in from reference TRBV29-1 and TRBJ1-1, reads SAVISQKPSRDICQRGTSLTIQCQVDSQVTMMFWYRQQPGQSLTLIATANQGSEATYESGFVIDKFPISRPNLTFSTLTVSNMSPEDSSIYLCSAAGGMNTEAFFGQGTRLTVV.

The V gene is TRBV12-3 or TRBV12-4, the J gene TRBJ1-2; possible D gene TRBD1, 6 bases. The CDR3 sequence is 16 residues long. V was pared by 6 bases and J by 4 bases, with 21 bases between. The CDR3 sequence is CASSHRGGGSPYGYTF. CDR3 nucleotide sequence: TGTGCCAGCAGCCATAGGGGAGGGGGGTCCCCCTATGGCTACACCTTC.

This clonotype showed up just a few times. The chain combines TRBV7-9 with TRBJ2-1, with D hard to call. Germline CDR1 is SEHNR and CDR2 is FQNEAQ (reference sequence). V dropped 5 bases and J dropped 4 bases, with 18 bases sitting between them. The CDR3 extends over 16 amino acids. CDR3 in DNA: TGTGCCAGCAGCCCGGAAGTACGGGCACCTTACAATGAGCAGTTCTTC. As protein: CASSPEVRAPYNEQFF.

J is TRBJ1-5 and V is TRBV5-1; a possible D gene is TRBD1 (6 bases). The V gene's germline CDR1 is SGHRS and CDR2 YFSETQ. The CDR3 has 15 amino acids. Trimming removed 4 bases at V and 3 bases at J, with 14 bases between. The CDR3: CASSPTQGNNQPQHF. The CDR3 DNA follows: TGCGCCAGCAGCCCTACACAGGGAAACAATCAGCCCCAGCATTTT.

The chain uses TRBV6-1 and TRBJ2-7; D possibly corresponds to TRBD2 (5 bases). The germline CDR1 and CDR2 sequences are MNHNS and SASEGT. V was shortened by 5 bases and J by 9 bases, with 20 bases between the two germline ends. There are 14 residues in the CDR3. The CDR3 is CASSTGPGSKSQYF. CDR3 in DNA: TGTGCCAGCAGTACCGGACCGGGGAGCAAGTCGCAGTACTTC.

This chain joins TRBV5-1 and TRBJ2-2; 11 bases align to TRBD1. From germline, CDR1 is SGHRS and CDR2 YFSETQ. With V trimmed by 7 bases and J by 6 bases, 5 bases remained unmatched. CDR3 size: 14 residues. Written as DNA, the CDR3 is TGCGCCAGCTTCGGGGACAGGGGGTCCGGGGAGCTGTTTTTT. Protein: CASFGDRGSGELFF.

This clonotype was counted between two and nine times. The chain links TRBV12-3 or TRBV12-4 to TRBJ2-6; 8 nucleotides line up with TRBD2. V gave up 3 bases and J gave up 2 bases; unmatched junction bases: 3. The CDR3 spans 16 residues. This CDR3 reads CASSFTGGAGANVLTF. The CDR3 coding sequence is TGTGCCAGCAGTTTCACGGGGGGGGCTGGGGCCAACGTCCTGACTTTC.

V and J are TRBV29-1 and TRBJ2-5, with D uncertain. V dropped 7 bases and J dropped 5 bases, with 23 bases sitting between them. The CDR3 spans 15 residues. Germline CDR1 reads SQVTM; CDR2 reads ANQGSEA. The DNA of the CDR3 is TGCAGCGCTTCGTATAGGAGCTACTCTCCTGAGACCCAGTACTTC. This translates into CSASYRSYSPETQYF.

This clonotype was seen repeatedly, ten times or more. The chain joins TRBV7-2 to TRBJ2-7; 12 nucleotides align to TRBD1. The CDR3 has 16 amino acids. Germline lookup yields CDR1 SGHTA and CDR2 FQGNSA. The trim removed 3 bases at V and 6 bases at J, leaving 9 bases unmatched. The CDR3 spells CASSFQSGQGAREQYF. In DNA form, the CDR3 reads TGTGCCAGCAGCTTTCAATCGGGACAGGGGGCGCGCGAGCAGTACTTC.

The chain employs TRBV5-1 and TRBJ2-5, with D possibly being TRBD1 (6 bases). The CDR3 length is 14 residues. V dropped 3 bases and J dropped 5 bases, with 14 bases sitting between them. CDR1 is SGHRS, CDR2 YFSETQ, per germline. CDR3 sequence (DNA): TGCGCCAGCAGCTCCGGGACAAATGATGAGACCCAGTACTTC. Its translation is CASSSGTNDETQYF.

The CDR3 DNA reads as TGTGCCAGCAGATACCCAGGGGCTGAAGCTTTCTTT. Residues: CASRYPGAEAFF. The rearrangement links TRBV12-3 or TRBV12-4 to TRBJ1-1; D might be TRBD1 (6 bases). Trimming took 6 bases from V and 6 from J, leaving 11 bases between them. CDR3 size: 12 residues.

The genes are TRBV12-3 or TRBV12-4 and TRBJ2-2, with TRBD2 matching 11 bases. V lost 8 bases, J lost 7 bases, and 3 bases stayed unmatched. The CDR3 sequence is 13 residues long. DNA of the CDR3: TGTGCCAGCCGACTAGCGGGAATCGGGGAGCTGTTTTTT. This translates into CASRLAGIGELFF.

This chain joins TRBV4-3 and TRBJ2-2; D call uncertain. The CDR3 length is 16 residues. The germline V gene has CDR1 LGHNA and CDR2 YSLEER. Trimming shortened V by 5 bases and J by 5 bases, and 18 bases separated the two germline ends. The CDR3 loop is CASSGDGSRRTGELFF. In DNA form, the CDR3 reads TGCGCCAGCAGCGGCGACGGGTCGAGAAGGACCGGGGAGCTGTTTTTT.